The 9 T cell receptor beta chains below were found in one sample sequenced in a study of neurological immune-mediated disorders. Stated time point: longitudinal time-point 1 (baseline). TCRdb re-called the 5' RACE reads with MiXCR, one entry per CDR3 protein. This table has 60,000 to 90,000 distinct CDR3 sequences, around 9.6% appearing once. What was sequenced was PBMCs. These receptors were obtained from a man aged 30 to 45 in good health.

For this clonotype: A clone one base away is much larger, so this may be a read error. The chain combines TRBV3-1 with TRBJ2-2, with D possibly TRBD1 on 5 matching bases. CDR1 and CDR2 (germline): LGHDT, YNNKEL (reference sequence). The CDR3 is 14 amino acids. The germline V and J ends were trimmed by 4 bases and 4 bases, with 10 bases remaining between them. CDR3: CASSLDRFTGELFF. The DNA of the CDR3 is TGTGCCAGCAGCCTCGACAGATTCACCGGGGAGCTGTTTTTT.

V and J are TRBV7-2 and TRBJ1-2, with D tentatively TRBD1 (5 bases). V was pared by 0 bases and J by 4 bases, with 6 bases between. Germline V gives CDR1 SGHTA, CDR2 FQGNSA. The CDR3 is made up of 13 amino acids. CDR3 in DNA: TGTGCCAGCAGCTTAGCCAGGGCCTATGGCTACACCTTC. The encoded protein is CASSLARAYGYTF.

This sequence joins TRBV7-2 and TRBJ2-1, with TRBD2 identical over 12 bases. The CDR3 length is 17 residues. Germline V gene data show CDR1 as SGHTA and CDR2 as FQGNSA. V shed 2 bases and J 10 bases; nucleotides not matched to a gene: 12. This chain's CDR3 is CASSLRAASGRAGEQFF. Here the CDR3 DNA reads TGTGCCAGCAGCTTAAGGGCAGCTAGCGGGAGGGCTGGGGAGCAGTTCTTC.

This rearrangement joins TRBV12-3 or TRBV12-4 to TRBJ2-1; D not certain. V was shortened by 8 bases and J by 7 bases, with 24 bases between the two germline ends. The CDR3 totals 16 residues. As DNA, the CDR3 is TGTGCCAGCCTGGCTGGCCCCGTGAGCCCGAGAAATGAGCAGTTCTTC. Its translation is CASLAGPVSPRNEQFF.

This clonotype was detected many times. CDR3 amino acids: CASNSNQPQHF. CDR3 nucleotide sequence: TGTGCCAGTAATAGCAATCAGCCCCAGCATTTT. The chain is built from TRBV28 and TRBJ1-5; D not resolved. Between the trimmed V and J ends, which lost 9 bases and 0 bases, there was a span of 3 bases. The CDR3 sequence is 11 residues long. Germline CDR1 reads MDHEN; CDR2 reads SYDVKM.

This clonotype was detected only once. A much larger clone differs from this one at a single base, so this may be a read error. The chain has TRBV7-6 and TRBJ2-7, with 13 positions matching TRBD2. Germline CDR1 and CDR2: SGHVS and FNYEAQ. V shed 5 bases and J 7 bases; nucleotides not matched to a gene: 14. The CDR3 sequence is 17 residues long. The CDR3 here is CASSLKTLGLAGDEQYF. The CDR3 coding sequence is TGTGCCAGCAGCCTCAAGACCCTCGGACTAGCGGGAGATGAGCAGTACTTC.

This clonotype has ten or more counts. This chain connects TRBV9 to TRBJ1-1; TRBD1 might be the D (6 bases). V lost 3 bases and J 4 bases, leaving 13 bases between the germline ends. This CDR3 contains 14 residues. Looked up from germline, CDR1 is SGDLS and CDR2 is YYNGEE. Written as DNA, the CDR3 is TGTGCCAGCAGCGCATGGGACAAAAGCACTGAAGCTTTCTTT. The encoded protein is CASSAWDKSTEAFF.

This clonotype counts as medium-sized. This sequence joins TRBV5-1 and TRBJ2-7; D is undetermined. The CDR3 runs 15 residues. Per the germline V gene, CDR1 is SGHRS and CDR2 is YFSETQ. Trimming removed 0 bases from V and 7 bases from J, with 17 bases in between. CDR3 nucleotide sequence: TGCGCCAGCAGCTTGGGGAACAGTCCTACGTGGGAGCAGTACTTC. Its protein is CASSLGNSPTWEQYF.

This chain links TRBV28 with TRBJ2-3, with 8 positions matching TRBD1. The germline gives CDR1 MDHEN, CDR2 SYDVKM. The CDR3 consists of 16 residues. V shed 5 bases and J 4 bases; nucleotides not matched to a gene: 11. The CDR3: CASSLRTGTIADTQYF. The CDR3, as DNA: TGTGCCAGCAGTCTACGGACAGGGACGATCGCAGATACGCAGTATTTT.